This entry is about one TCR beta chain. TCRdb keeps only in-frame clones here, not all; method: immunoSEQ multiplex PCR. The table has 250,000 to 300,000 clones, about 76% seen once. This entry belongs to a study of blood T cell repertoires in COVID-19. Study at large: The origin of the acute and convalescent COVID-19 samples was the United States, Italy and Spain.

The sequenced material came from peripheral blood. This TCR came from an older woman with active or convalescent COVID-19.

The CDR3 DNA sequence: TGTGCCAGCTCAGGAGGACAGGGGGCACGGAATTCACCCCTCCACTTT. This encodes CASSGGQGARNSPLHF. V and J are TRBV18 and TRBJ1-6, with 11 bases fitting TRBD1. V was pared by 5 bases and J by 7 bases, with 7 bases of the junction left unmatched. The germline gives CDR1 KGHSH, CDR2 LQKENI. CDR3 length: 16 residues.